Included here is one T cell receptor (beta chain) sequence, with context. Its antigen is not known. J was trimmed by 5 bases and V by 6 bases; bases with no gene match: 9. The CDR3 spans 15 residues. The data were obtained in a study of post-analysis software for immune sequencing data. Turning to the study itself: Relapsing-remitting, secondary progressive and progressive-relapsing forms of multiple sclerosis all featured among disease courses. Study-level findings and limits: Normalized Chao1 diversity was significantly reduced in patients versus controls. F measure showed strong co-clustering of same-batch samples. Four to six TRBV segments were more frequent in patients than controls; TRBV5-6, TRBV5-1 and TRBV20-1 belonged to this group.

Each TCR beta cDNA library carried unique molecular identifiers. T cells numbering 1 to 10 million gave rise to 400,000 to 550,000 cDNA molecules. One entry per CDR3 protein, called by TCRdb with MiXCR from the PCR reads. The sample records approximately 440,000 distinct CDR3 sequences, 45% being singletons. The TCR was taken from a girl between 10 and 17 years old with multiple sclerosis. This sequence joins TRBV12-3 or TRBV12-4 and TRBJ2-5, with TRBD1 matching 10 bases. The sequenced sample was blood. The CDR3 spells CASSPDRGPIETQYF. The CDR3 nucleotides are TGTGCCAGCAGCCCCGACAGGGGGCCAATTGAGACCCAGTACTTC.